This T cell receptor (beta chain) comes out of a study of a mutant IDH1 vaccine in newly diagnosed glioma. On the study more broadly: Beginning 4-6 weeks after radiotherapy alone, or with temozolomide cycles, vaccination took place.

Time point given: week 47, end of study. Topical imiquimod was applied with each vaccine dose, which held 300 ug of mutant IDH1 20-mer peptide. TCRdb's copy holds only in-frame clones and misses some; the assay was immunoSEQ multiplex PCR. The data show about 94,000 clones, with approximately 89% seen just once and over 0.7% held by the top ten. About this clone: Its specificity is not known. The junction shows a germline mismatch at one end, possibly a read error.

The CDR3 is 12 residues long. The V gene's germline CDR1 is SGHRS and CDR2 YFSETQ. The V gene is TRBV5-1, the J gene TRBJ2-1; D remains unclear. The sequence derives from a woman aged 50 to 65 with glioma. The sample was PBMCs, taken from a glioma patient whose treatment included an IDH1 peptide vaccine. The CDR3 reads CANSLVGNEQFF. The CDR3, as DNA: TGCGCCAACAGCTTGGTAGGTAATGAGCAGTTCTTC. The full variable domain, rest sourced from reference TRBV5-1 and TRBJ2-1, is KAGVTQTPRYLIKTRGQQVTLSCSPISGHRSVSWYQQTPGQGLQFLFEYFSETQRNKGNFPGRFSGRQFSNSRSEMNVSTLELGDSALYLCANSLVGNEQFFGPGTRLTVL.